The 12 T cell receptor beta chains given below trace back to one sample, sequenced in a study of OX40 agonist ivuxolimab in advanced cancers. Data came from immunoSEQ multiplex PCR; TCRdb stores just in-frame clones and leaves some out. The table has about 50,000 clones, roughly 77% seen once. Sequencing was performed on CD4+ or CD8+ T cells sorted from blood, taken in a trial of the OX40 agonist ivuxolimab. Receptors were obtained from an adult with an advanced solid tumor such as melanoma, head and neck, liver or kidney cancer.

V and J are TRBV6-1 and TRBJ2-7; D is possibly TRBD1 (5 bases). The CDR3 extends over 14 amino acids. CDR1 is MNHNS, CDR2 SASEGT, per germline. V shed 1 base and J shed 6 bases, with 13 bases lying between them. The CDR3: CASSEGLGPGEQYF. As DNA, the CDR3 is TGTGCCAGCAGTGAAGGGCTGGGGCCGGGCGAGCAGTACTTC.

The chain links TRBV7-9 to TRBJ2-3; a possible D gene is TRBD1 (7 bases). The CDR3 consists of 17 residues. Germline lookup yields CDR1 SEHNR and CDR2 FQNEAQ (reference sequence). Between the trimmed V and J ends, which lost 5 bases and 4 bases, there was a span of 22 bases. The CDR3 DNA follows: TGTGCCAGCAGCCTTAGGGCGGGACAGAATCTCCCAGATACGCAGTATTTT. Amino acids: CASSLRAGQNLPDTQYF.

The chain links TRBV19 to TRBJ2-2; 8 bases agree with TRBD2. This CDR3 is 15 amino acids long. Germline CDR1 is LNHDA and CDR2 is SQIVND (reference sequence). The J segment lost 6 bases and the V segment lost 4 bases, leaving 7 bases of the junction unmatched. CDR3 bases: TGTGCCAGTAGTACCTCCTTTAGCGGGGCCGGGGAGCTGTTTTTT. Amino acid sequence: CASSTSFSGAGELFF.

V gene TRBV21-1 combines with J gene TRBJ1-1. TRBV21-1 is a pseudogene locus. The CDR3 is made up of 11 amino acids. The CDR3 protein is CASSRGTEAFF. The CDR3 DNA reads TGTGCCAGCAGCAGGGGCACTGAAGCTTTCTTT.

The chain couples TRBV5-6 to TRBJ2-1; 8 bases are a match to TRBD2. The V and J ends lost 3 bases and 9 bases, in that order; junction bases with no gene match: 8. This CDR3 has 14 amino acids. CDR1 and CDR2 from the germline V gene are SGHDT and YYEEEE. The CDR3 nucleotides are TGTGCCAGCAGCTCATATAGCGGGAACACTGAGCAGTTCTTC. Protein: CASSSYSGNTEQFF. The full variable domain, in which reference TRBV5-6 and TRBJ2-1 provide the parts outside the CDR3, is DAGVTQSPTHLIKTRGQQVTLRCSPKSGHDTVSWYQQALGQGPQFIFQYYEEEERQRGNFPDRFSGHQFPNYSSELNVNALLLGDSALYLCASSSYSGNTEQFFGPGTRLTVL.

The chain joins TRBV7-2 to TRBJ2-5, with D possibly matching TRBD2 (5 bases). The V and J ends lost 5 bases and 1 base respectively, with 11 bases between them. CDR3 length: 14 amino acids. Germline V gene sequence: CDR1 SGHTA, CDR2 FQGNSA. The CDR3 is CASSGRQIQETQYF. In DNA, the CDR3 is TGTGCCAGCAGCGGGAGACAAATCCAAGAGACCCAGTACTTC.

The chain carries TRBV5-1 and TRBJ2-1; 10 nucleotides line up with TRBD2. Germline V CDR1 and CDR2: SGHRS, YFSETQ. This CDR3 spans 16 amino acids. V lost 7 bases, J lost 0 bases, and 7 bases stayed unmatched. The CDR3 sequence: CASRVGTSDSYNEQFF. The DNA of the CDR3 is TGCGCCAGCCGCGTGGGGACTAGCGACTCCTACAATGAGCAGTTCTTC.

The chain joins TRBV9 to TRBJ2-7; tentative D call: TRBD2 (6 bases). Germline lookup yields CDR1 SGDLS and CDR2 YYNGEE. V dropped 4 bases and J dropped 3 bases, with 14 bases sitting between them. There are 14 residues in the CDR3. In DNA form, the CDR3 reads TGTGCCAGCAGCCCGGGACTTACTCTCTACGAGCAGTACTTC. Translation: CASSPGLTLYEQYF.

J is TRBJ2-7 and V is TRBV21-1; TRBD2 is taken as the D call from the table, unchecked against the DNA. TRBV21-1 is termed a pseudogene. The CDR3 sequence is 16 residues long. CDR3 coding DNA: TGTGCCAGCAGCAAGCCACCGCGGGGTCTCTCCTACGAGCAGTACTTC. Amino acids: CASSKPPRGLSYEQYF.

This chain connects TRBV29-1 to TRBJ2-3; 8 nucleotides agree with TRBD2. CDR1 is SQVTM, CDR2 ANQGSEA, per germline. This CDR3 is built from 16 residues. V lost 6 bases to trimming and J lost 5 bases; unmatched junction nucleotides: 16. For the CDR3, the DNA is TGCAGCGTCCGGGGTCTAGCGGGCTTGCTGGGAGATACGCAGTATTTT. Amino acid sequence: CSVRGLAGLLGDTQYF.

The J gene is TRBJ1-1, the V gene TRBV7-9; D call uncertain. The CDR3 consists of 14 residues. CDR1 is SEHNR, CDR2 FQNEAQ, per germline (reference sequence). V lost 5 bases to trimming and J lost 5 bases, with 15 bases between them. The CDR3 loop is CASSPGGRGTEAFF. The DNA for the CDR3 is TGTGCCAGCAGCCCGGGAGGACGCGGGACTGAAGCTTTCTTT.

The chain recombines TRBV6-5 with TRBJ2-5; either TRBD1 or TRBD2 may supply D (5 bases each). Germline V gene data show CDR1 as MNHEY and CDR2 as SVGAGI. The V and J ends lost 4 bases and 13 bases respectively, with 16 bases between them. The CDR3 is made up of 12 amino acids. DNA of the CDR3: TGTGCCAGCAGTTCTGTCGGGGCCATACGGTACTTC. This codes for CASSSVGAIRYF.